The 6 T cell receptor beta chains below were found in one sample sequenced in a study of radiotherapy plus CTLA-4 blockade in lung cancer. Some clones are missing from TCRdb's copy, which holds only in-frame ones; the method was immunoSEQ multiplex PCR. The sample consists of 70,000 to 95,000 clones, about four fifths of them appearing once. This specimen consisted of peripheral blood, obtained from a patient treated with radiotherapy plus ipilimumab. The receptors originated from a human donor with non-small cell lung cancer that progressed on radiotherapy plus ipilimumab.

The V call is TRBV7-2, the J call TRBJ2-2; D might be TRBD1 (6 bases). Germline loops: CDR1 SGHTA, CDR2 FQGNSA. The CDR3 runs to 13 residues. The CDR3 loop is CADGTYNTGELFF. Written as DNA, the CDR3 is TGTGCGGACGGGACATATAACACCGGGGAGCTGTTTTTT.

J is TRBJ1-2 and V is TRBV7-8, with a weak D call TRBD1 (5 bases). V was shortened by 2 bases and J by 6 bases, with 16 bases between the two germline ends. CDR3 length: 15 residues. Germline CDR1 SGHVS, CDR2 FQNEAQ. In DNA form, the CDR3 reads TGTGCCAGCAGCTTAAGGGCCCCGGGGCAGCATGGCTACACCTTC. Its translation: CASSLRAPGQHGYTF.

The chain links TRBV4-3 to TRBJ2-1; 7 positions agree with TRBD2. The J segment lost 4 bases and the V segment lost 1 base, leaving 4 bases of the junction unmatched. The CDR3 extends over 15 amino acids. Germline assignment: CDR1 LGHNA and CDR2 YSLEER. The CDR3 sequence is CASSQVASGYNEQFF. The CDR3 region has the DNA TGCGCCAGCAGCCAAGTGGCTAGCGGATACAATGAGCAGTTCTTC.

The CDR3 loop reads CASAEGWRGGEQYF. The DNA of the CDR3 is TGCGCCAGCGCCGAAGGTTGGAGGGGCGGCGAGCAGTACTTC. This sequence joins TRBV5-1 and TRBJ2-7; D perhaps matches TRBD2 (6 bases). The CDR3 covers 14 residues. Trimming stripped 7 bases from V and 6 bases from J, with 20 bases between. Germline loops: CDR1 SGHRS, CDR2 YFSETQ.

This clone was found a few times. CDR3 in amino acids: CASSAGTGAYEQYF. CDR3 DNA sequence: TGTGCCAGCAGCGCCGGGACAGGGGCCTACGAGCAGTACTTC. The chain recombines TRBV7-9 with TRBJ2-7; 10 positions match TRBD1. This CDR3 region has 14 residues. Germline V gives CDR1 SEHNR, CDR2 FQNEAQ (reference sequence). With 5 bases clipped from V and 2 bases from J, the junction kept 3 bases outside the gene matches.

The rearrangement joins TRBV15 to TRBJ2-3; 7 bases map to TRBD1. Germline assignment: CDR1 LNHNV and CDR2 YYDKDF (reference sequence). This CDR3 contains 13 residues. The ends lost 11 bases at V and 4 bases at J; junction bases unmatched: 9. This chain's CDR3 is CALRGGGSDTQYF. The CDR3 coding sequence is TGTGCCCTCCGAGGGGGCGGTTCAGATACGCAGTATTTT.